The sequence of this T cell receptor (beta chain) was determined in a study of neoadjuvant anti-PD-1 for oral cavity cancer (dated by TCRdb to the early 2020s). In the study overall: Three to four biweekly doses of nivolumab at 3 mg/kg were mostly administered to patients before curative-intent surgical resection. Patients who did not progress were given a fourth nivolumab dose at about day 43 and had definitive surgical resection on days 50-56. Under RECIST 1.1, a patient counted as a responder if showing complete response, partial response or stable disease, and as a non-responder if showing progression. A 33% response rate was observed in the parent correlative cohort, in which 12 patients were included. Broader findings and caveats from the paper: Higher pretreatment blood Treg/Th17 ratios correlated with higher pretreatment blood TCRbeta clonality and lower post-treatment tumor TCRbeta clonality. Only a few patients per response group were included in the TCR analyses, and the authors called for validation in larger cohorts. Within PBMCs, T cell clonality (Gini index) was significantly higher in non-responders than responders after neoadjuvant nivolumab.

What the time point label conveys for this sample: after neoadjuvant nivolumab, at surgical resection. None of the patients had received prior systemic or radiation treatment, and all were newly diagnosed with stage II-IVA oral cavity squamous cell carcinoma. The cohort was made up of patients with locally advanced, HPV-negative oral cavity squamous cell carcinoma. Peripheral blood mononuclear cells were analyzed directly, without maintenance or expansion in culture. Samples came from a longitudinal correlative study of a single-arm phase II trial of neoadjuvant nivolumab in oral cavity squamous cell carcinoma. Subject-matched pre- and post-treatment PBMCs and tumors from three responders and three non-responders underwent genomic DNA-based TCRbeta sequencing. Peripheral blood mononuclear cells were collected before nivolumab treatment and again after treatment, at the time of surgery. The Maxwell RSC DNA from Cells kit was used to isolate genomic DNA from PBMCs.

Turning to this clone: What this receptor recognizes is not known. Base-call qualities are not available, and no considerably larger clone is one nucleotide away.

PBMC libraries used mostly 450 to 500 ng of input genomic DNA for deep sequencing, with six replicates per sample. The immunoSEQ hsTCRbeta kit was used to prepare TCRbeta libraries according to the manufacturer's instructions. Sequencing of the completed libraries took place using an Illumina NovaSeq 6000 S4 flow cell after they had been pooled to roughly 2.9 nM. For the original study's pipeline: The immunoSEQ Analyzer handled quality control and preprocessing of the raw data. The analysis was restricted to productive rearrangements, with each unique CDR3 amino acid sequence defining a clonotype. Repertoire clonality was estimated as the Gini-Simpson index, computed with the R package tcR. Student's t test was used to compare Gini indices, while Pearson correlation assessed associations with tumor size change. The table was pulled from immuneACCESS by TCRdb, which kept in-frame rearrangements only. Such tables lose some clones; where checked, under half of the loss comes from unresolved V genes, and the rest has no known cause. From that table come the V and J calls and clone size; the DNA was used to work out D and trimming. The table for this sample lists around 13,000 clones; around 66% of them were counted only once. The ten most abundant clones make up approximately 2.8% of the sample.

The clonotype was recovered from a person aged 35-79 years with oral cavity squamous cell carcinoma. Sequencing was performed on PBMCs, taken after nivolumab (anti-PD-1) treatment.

For the CDR3, the sequence is CASSHSGSYEQYF. In nucleotide form, the sequence is TGCGCCAGCAGCCATAGCGGCTCCTACGAGCAGTACTTC. The rearrangement combines TRBV4-1 with TRBJ2-7; TRBD2 is a weak D gene call, 6 bases matching. Trimming removed 3 bases from V and 0 bases from J, leaving 6 bases between the germline ends. From a lookup of the germline V gene, CDR1 and CDR2 are MGHRA and YSYEKL. The CDR3 holds 13 amino acids from the cysteine to the phenylalanine. The kept DNA is CDR3 alone, 39 bases in frame from the first base.